Listed below are T cell receptor beta chains from one sample, sequenced in a study of T cells expressing NK-cell markers. TCRdb re-called the 5' RACE reads, yielding one record per CDR3 amino acid sequence without DNA. Seen in this sample are about 150,000 distinct CDR3 sequences; the ten most common clones hold 37%. Sequencing was carried out using blood T cells: a sorted CD56 or NKG2C T cell subset, CD4+ or CD8+ T cells, or bulk PBMC T cells (not recorded which). The receptors shown here come from a woman in her forties or fifties in good health. The CDR3 runs from the conserved cysteine through the conserved F or W.

j_gene	v_gene	CDR3aa
TRBJ2-6	TRBV24-1	CATSDFHTSNSGANVLTF
TRBJ1-3	TRBV14	CASSPGLDGNTIYF
TRBJ2-1	TRBV12-5	CASGPPTGGGSNEQFF
TRBJ2-1	TRBV7-9	CASREGGNEQFF
TRBJ2-7	TRBV24-1	CATSRTGYEQYF
TRBJ2-7	TRBV7-9	CASSLEGRATYEQYF
TRBJ1-1	TRBV24-1	CATSDLTGAEAFF
TRBJ1-1	TRBV7-8	CASSLDPHYTEAFF
TRBJ1-6	TRBV7-2	CASSLDPGWGSNSPLHF
TRBJ2-3	TRBV7-6	CASTRGGRTDTQYF
TRBJ2-2	TRBV7-8	CASSLGITNTGELFF
TRBJ1-6	TRBV20-1	CSARGKGQGRSPLHF
TRBJ2-3	TRBV4-1	CASSLGLRDTDTQYF
TRBJ2-3	TRBV7-6	CASSLVPSGRGTDTQYF
TRBJ2-7	TRBV29-1	CSVEEGGGEQYF
TRBJ2-7	TRBV12-3/TRBV12-4	CASSPGTNFYEQYF
TRBJ2-3	TRBV2	CASSDRVTDTQYF
TRBJ2-3	TRBV5-1	CASSTRASGSTDTQYF
TRBJ1-2	TRBV6-6	CASSTTETGFYGYTF
TRBJ2-5	TRBV27	CASSPGTGITRGQYF
TRBJ2-3	TRBV5-1	CASSRRGGSGADTQYF
TRBJ2-2	TRBV5-6	CASSRRTSGGELFF
TRBJ2-7	TRBV2	CASRGQGGYEQYF
TRBJ2-2	TRBV10-3	CAISERVTDTGELFF
TRBJ2-2	TRBV10-3	CAIRTVNTGELFF
TRBJ1-1	TRBV4-2	CASSQVTGSTEAFF
TRBJ1-1	TRBV7-8	CASSLHGAEAFF
TRBJ2-2	TRBV4-1	CASSPISGGEDTGELFF
TRBJ1-4	TRBV27	CASSLSIGTGREKLFF
TRBJ2-1	TRBV13	CASSPRTSGSSPYNEQFF
TRBJ1-1	TRBV7-9	CASSGRMNTEAFF
TRBJ2-1	TRBV29-1	CSVVGPYNEQFF
TRBJ1-1	TRBV3-1	CASSQEFPGVNEAFF
TRBJ2-1	TRBV20-1	CSARDGQSPSYNEQFF
TRBJ1-5	TRBV28	CASSFQGAGNQPQHF